The rows below give T cell receptor beta chains drawn from one sample of a study of technical replicates of blood from several donors. The data were produced by immunoSEQ multiplex PCR, yet TCRdb's version contains in-frame clones alone and is incomplete. Of over 60,000 clones listed, 93% are singletons. The material sequenced was T cells isolated from PBMCs. Every receptor here comes from a human donor in good health. Both conserved end residues are trimmed from each CDR3. Fields, in order: V gene, CDR3 length, J gene, CDR3 protein.

TRBV10-1	13	TRBJ2-1	ASSDGAGGSYEQF
TRBV5-6	11	TRBJ2-3	ASSPDFTDTQY
TRBV28	14	TRBJ2-5	ASSFLGTTGTGTQY
TRBV5-4	10	TRBJ1-2	ASSSQAYGYT
TRBV4-2	12	TRBJ2-7	ASSDVRVPYEQY
TRBV27	13	TRBJ2-7	ASRPLGTGLYEQY
TRBV11-1	14	TRBJ2-2	ASSLRGGPHTGELF
TRBV11-3	12	TRBJ2-7	ASSLTSGSYEQY
TRBV5-1	10	TRBJ2-7	ASSLTQGAQY
TRBV2	12	TRBJ2-7	ASTAGWGSYEQY
TRBV4-2	13	TRBJ1-1	ASSQDWSGDTEAF
TRBV9	14	TRBJ2-1	ASSVDGGGVYNEQF
TRBV25-1	14	TRBJ2-1	ASSSWTSGSVDEQF
TRBV27	16	TRBJ1-5	ASSLSNPSRNSNQPQH
TRBV4-1	12	TRBJ2-7	ASSQVTVSYEQY
TRBV29-1	14	TRBJ2-7	SVEPLTSGASYEQY
TRBV6-5	12	TRBJ2-5	ASSYGTVQETQY
TRBV19	13	TRBJ1-1	ASSGQGGTNTEAF
TRBV5-1	11	TRBJ2-7	ASRQDDAGEQY
TRBV6-5	14	TRBJ2-2	ASSYSAARMGGELF
TRBV6-1	10	TRBJ2-1	ASSGGLIEQF
TRBV10-3	10	TRBJ1-3	AITSSGNTIY
TRBV9	13	TRBJ2-3	ASSPRSLSTDTQY
TRBV7-3	14	TRBJ2-2	ASSFGGAGNTGELF
TRBV5-1	11	TRBJ2-5	ASSPGTEKTQY
TRBV7-9	11	TRBJ2-1	ASMGREGYEQF
TRBV7-9	12	TRBJ1-2	ASSPTGENYGYT
TRBV18	11	TRBJ1-2	ASSPGGAYGYT
TRBV7-3	12	TRBJ1-2	ASSLDPSGDGYT
TRBV4-1	12	TRBJ2-7	ASSLPGSSYEQY
TRBV7-9	13	TRBJ1-4	ASSPPTGDWEKLF